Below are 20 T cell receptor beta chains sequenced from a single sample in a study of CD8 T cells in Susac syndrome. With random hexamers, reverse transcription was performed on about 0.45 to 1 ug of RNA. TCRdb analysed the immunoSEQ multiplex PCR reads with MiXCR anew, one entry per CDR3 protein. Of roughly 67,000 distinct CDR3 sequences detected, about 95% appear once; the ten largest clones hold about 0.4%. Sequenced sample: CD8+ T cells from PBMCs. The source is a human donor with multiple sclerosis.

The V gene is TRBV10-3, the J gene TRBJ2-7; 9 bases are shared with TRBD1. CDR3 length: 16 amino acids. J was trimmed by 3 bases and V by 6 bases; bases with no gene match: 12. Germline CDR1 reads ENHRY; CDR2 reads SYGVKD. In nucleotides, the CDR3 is TGTGCCATCAGCGAACAGGGGGCGCGATTCAGCTACGAGCAGTACTTC. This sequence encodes CAISEQGARFSYEQYF.

CDR3 region: CASSLADSQETQYF. For the CDR3, the DNA is TGTGCCAGCAGTTTAGCGGACAGCCAAGAGACCCAGTACTTC. This chain uses TRBV12-3 or TRBV12-4 with TRBJ2-5; D may be TRBD1 (6 bases). With 0 bases removed from V and 1 base from J, the gap between germline ends came to 6 bases. This CDR3 comprises 14 residues.

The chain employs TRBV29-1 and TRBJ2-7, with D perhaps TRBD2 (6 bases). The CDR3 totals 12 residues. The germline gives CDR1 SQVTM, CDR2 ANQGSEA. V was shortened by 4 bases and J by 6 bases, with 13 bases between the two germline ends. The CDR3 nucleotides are TGCAGCGTTGCCAGGGACTCTCTCGAGCAGTACTTC. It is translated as CSVARDSLEQYF.

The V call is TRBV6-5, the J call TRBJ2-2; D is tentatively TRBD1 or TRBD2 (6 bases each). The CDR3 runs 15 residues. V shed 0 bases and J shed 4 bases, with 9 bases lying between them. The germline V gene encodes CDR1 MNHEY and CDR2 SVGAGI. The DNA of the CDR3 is TGTGCCAGCAGTTACTCGACGGGGGCCACCGGGGAGCTGTTTTTT. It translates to CASSYSTGATGELFF.

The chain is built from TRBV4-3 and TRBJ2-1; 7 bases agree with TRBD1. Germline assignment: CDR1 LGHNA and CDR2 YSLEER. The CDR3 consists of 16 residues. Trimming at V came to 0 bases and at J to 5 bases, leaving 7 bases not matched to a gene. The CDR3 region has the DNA TGCGCCAGCAGCCAAGATAGGGGGACAGAAAACAATGAGCAGTTCTTC. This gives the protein CASSQDRGTENNEQFF.

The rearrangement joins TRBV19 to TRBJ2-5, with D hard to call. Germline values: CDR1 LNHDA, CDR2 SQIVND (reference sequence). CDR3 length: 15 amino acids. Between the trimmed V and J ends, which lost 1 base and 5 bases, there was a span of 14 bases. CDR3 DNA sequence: TGTGCCAGTAGTATAGTGGCTGGCAGACCGGAGACCCAGTACTTC. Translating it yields CASSIVAGRPETQYF.

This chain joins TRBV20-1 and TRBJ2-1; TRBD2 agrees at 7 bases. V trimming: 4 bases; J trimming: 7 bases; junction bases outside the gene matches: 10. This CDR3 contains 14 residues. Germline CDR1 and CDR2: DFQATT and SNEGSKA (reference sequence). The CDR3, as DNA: TGCAGTGCTACTGGTGGGGGGGATTTAAATGAGCAGTTCTTC. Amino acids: CSATGGGDLNEQFF.

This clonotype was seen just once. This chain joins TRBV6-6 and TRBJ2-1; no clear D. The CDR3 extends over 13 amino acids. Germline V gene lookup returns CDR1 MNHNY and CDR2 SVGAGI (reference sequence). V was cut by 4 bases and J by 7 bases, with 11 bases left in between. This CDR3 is CASSLSIGNEQFF. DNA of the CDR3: TGTGCCAGCAGTTTGTCCATCGGGAATGAGCAGTTCTTC.

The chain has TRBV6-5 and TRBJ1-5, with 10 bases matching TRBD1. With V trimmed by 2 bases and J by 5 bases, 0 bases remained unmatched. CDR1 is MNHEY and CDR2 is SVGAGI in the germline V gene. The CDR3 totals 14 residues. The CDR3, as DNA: TGTGCCAGCAGTTACGGACAGGGGGATCAGCCCCAGCATTTT. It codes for CASSYGQGDQPQHF.

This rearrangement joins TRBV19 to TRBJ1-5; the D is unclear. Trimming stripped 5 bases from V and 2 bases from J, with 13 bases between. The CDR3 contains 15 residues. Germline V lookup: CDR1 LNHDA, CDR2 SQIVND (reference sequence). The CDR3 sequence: CASSFSIMGNQPQHF. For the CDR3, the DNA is TGTGCCAGTAGTTTCTCCATTATGGGCAATCAGCCCCAGCATTTT.

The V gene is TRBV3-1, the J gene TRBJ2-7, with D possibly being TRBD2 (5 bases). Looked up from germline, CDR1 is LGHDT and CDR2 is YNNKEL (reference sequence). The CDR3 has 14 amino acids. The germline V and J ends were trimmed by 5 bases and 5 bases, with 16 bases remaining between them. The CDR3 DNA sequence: TGTGCCAGCAGCAACTGGCGAGAGAGGGACGAGCAGTACTTC. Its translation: CASSNWRERDEQYF.

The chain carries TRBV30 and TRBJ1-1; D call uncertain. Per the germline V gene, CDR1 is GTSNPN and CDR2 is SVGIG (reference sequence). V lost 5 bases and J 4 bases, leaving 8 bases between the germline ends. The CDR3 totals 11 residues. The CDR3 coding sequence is TGTGCCTGGGGGAGGTTCACTGAAGCTTTCTTT. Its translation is CAWGRFTEAFF.

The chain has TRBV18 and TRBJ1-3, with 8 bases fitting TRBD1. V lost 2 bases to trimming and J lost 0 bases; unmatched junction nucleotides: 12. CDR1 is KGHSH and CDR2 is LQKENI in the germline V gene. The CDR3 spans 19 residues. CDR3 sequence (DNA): TGTGCCAGCTCACCAACCAAAGTACCTACAGGGGGCTCTGGAAACACCATATATTTT. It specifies CASSPTKVPTGGSGNTIYF. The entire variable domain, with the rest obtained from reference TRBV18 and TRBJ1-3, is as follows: NAGVMQNPRHLVRRRGQEARLRCSPMKGHSHVYWYRQLPEEGLKFMVYLQKENIIDESGMPKERFSAEFPKEGPSILRIQQVVRGDSAAYFCASSPTKVPTGGSGNTIYFGEGSWLTVV.

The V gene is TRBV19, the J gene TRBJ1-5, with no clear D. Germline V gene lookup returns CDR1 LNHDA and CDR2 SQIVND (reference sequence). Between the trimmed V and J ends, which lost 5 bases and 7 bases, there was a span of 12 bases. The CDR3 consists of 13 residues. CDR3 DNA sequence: TGTGCCAGTAGTTTCGACGACGGGCAGCCCCAGCATTTT. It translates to CASSFDDGQPQHF.

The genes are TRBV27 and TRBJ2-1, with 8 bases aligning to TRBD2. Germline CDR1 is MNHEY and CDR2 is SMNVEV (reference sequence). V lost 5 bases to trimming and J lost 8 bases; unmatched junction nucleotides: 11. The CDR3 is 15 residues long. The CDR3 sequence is CASSMGTRNSDEQFF. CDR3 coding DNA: TGTGCCAGCAGTATGGGGACTAGAAATAGCGATGAGCAGTTCTTC.

CDR3: CASSLRQDLSGANVLTF. The CDR3 DNA sequence: TGTGCCAGCAGCTTAAGGCAGGACCTCTCTGGGGCCAACGTCCTGACTTTC. V gene TRBV7-6 combines with J gene TRBJ2-6, with D unclear. The V end lost 2 bases, the J end lost 0 bases, and 11 bases lay between the germline ends. CDR3 size: 17 residues. Germline CDR1 SGHVS, CDR2 FNYEAQ. Drawing the rest from reference TRBV7-6 and TRBJ2-6, the complete variable domain is GAGVSQSPRYKVTKRGQDVALRCDPISGHVSLYWYRQALGQGPEFLTYFNYEAQQDKSGLPNDRFSAERPEGSISTLTIQRTEQRDSAMYRCASSLRQDLSGANVLTFGAGSRLTVL.

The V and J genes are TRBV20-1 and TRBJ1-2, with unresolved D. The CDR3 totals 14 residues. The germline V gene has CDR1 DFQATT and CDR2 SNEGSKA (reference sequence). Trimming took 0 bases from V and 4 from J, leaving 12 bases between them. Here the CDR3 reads CSARDLQNPYGYTF. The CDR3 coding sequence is TGCAGTGCTAGAGATCTTCAGAACCCCTATGGCTACACCTTC.

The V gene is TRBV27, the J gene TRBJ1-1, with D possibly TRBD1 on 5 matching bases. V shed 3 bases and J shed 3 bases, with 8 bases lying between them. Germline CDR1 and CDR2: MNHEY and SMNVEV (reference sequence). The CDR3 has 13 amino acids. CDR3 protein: CASSFGGDTEAFF. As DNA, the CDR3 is TGTGCCAGCAGTTTCGGGGGGGACACTGAAGCTTTCTTT.

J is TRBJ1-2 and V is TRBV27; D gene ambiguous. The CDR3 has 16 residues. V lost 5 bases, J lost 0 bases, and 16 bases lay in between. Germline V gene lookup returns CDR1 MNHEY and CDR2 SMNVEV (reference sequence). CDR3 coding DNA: TGTGCCAGCAGTCTTTCTCCCGGGGTAGCTAACTATGGCTACACCTTC. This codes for CASSLSPGVANYGYTF.

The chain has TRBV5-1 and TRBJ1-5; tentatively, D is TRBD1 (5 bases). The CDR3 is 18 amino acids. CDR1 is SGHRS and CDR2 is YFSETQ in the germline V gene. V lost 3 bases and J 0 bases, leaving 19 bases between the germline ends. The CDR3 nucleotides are TGCGCCAGCAGCTGGGGACTGCAGAACTCAAATAGCAATCAGCCCCAGCATTTT. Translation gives CASSWGLQNSNSNQPQHF.